This entry lists 22 T cell receptor beta chains sequenced from one sample in a study of cytomegalovirus exposure and HLA in healthy donors (dated by TCRdb to about 2017). The library came from the immunoSEQ multiplex PCR assay. For the multiplex PCR, a mixture combining 60 forward primers for TCR Vbeta segments and 13 reverse primers for TCR Jbeta segments was used. TCRdb provides this immuneACCESS table in a form limited to in-frame rearrangements. Some clones are lacking; in checked studies, under half of them reflect an unresolved V gene, and why the rest are absent is not known. The table for this sample lists around 97,000 clones; around three quarters of them were counted only once. The leading ten clones occupy about 4% of the sample. Sequenced sample: PBMCs. These receptors were taken from a man in his forties or fifties in good health and CMV-seropositive.

The V call is TRBV5-1, the J call TRBJ2-4; weak D call: TRBD2 (6 bases). CDR3 length: 13 amino acids. The V gene's germline CDR1 is SGHRS and CDR2 YFSETQ. V dropped 0 bases and J dropped 7 bases, with 8 bases sitting between them. The CDR3 DNA sequence: TGCGCCAGCAGCTTGGGCGGGGATAACATTCAGTACTTC. The encoded protein is CASSLGGDNIQYF.

Only one count was recorded for this clone. The gene calls are TRBV6-6 and TRBJ2-7, with a possible D match to TRBD1 (5 bases). Germline values: CDR1 MNHNY, CDR2 SVGAGI (reference sequence). Between the trimmed V and J ends, which lost 6 bases and 1 base, there was a span of 16 bases. This CDR3 comprises 15 residues. The CDR3 reads CASRPRGAQSYEQYF. The CDR3 DNA sequence: TGTGCCAGCAGACCACGTGGGGCACAATCCTACGAGCAGTACTTC.

The chain recombines TRBV28 with TRBJ1-1; 7 bases fit TRBD1. The germline V gene has CDR1 MDHEN and CDR2 SYDVKM. The CDR3 contains 14 residues. V lost 4 bases to trimming and J lost 9 bases; unmatched junction nucleotides: 11. For the CDR3, the DNA is TGTGCCAGCAGTTCTATCGGGACAGTCCCTAAAGCTTTCTTT. This codes for CASSSIGTVPKAFF.

The chain couples TRBV4-1 to TRBJ2-1; D not resolved. Deletions cut 0 bases from V and 9 bases from J, with 9 bases between. There are 13 residues in the CDR3. Per germline, CDR1 MGHRA and CDR2 YSYEKL. CDR3 protein: CASSQDPGFEQFF. Written as DNA, the CDR3 is TGCGCCAGCAGCCAAGATCCAGGATTTGAGCAGTTCTTC.

As DNA, the CDR3 is TGTGCCTGGAACGCGGCCCTTATCCATGGCTACACCTTC. Translating it yields CAWNAALIHGYTF. The chain couples TRBV30 to TRBJ1-2; D unclear. The germline V gene encodes CDR1 GTSNPN and CDR2 SVGIG (reference sequence). The CDR3 totals 13 residues. Trimming cost V 4 bases and J 6 bases, with 15 bases left between them.

This clone was counted a few times. The chain has TRBV27 and TRBJ2-3, with D uncertain. The CDR3 is 13 residues long. Germline V gives CDR1 MNHEY, CDR2 SMNVEV (reference sequence). Between the trimmed V and J ends, which lost 5 bases and 8 bases, there was a span of 14 bases. CDR3 nucleotide sequence: TGTGCCAGCAGTCTCCTGCGAGGAAGTACGCAGTATTTT. It yields the protein CASSLLRGSTQYF.

The chain carries TRBV7-6 and TRBJ2-3; 10 nucleotides match TRBD2. The trim removed 3 bases at V and 2 bases at J, leaving 5 bases unmatched. The CDR3 runs to 16 residues. In germline, CDR1 is SGHVS, CDR2 FNYEAQ. The CDR3 bases are TGTGCCAGCAGCTTCTGGACTAGCGGATTCACAGATACGCAGTATTTT. Amino acid sequence: CASSFWTSGFTDTQYF.

This clone came up a few times. The chain has TRBV29-1 and TRBJ2-3, with D possibly being TRBD2 (6 bases). The V and J ends lost 1 base and 5 bases respectively, with 22 bases between them. CDR1 is SQVTM, CDR2 ANQGSEA, per germline. This CDR3 region has 17 residues. CDR3 protein: CSVEAYGTFAKGDTQYF. Here the CDR3 DNA reads TGCAGCGTTGAAGCATACGGGACTTTCGCAAAAGGAGATACGCAGTATTTT.

The chain has TRBV7-9 and TRBJ1-2; 8 nucleotides line up with TRBD1. The CDR3 runs to 14 residues. The V gene end was trimmed by 3 bases and the J gene end by 5 bases; junction bases not matched to a gene: 5. CDR1 SEHNR and CDR2 FQNEAQ come from the germline V gene (reference sequence). DNA for the CDR3: TGTGCCAGCAGCTTCCGGGACAGGTTGTATGGCTACACCTTC. Its translation: CASSFRDRLYGYTF.

This clone was seen just once. CDR3 amino acids: CASSVWAGDQETQYF. Written as DNA, the CDR3 is TGTGCCAGCAGCGTCTGGGCGGGAGATCAAGAGACCCAGTACTTC. This chain uses TRBV27 with TRBJ2-5, with 7 positions matching TRBD2. CDR3 size: 15 residues. After removal of 6 bases from V and 2 bases from J, the junction contained 9 bases not matched to a gene. Germline V gene data show CDR1 as MNHEY and CDR2 as SMNVEV (reference sequence).

This sequence joins TRBV7-6 and TRBJ2-7, with 10 bases aligning to TRBD2. Trimming took 5 bases from V and 0 from J; bases not matched to a gene: 4. This CDR3 is 15 amino acids long. Germline CDR1 SGHVS, CDR2 FNYEAQ. CDR3: CASSAGLANSYEQYF. In DNA form, the CDR3 reads TGTGCCAGCAGCGCGGGACTAGCGAACTCCTACGAGCAGTACTTC.

This chain connects TRBV7-9 to TRBJ2-7; tentatively, D is TRBD2 (6 bases). V lost 6 bases to trimming and J lost 6 bases, with 18 bases between them. The CDR3 runs 14 residues. In germline, CDR1 is SEHNR, CDR2 FQNEAQ (reference sequence). CDR3 DNA sequence: TGTGCCAGCAGTCCGGGGGTTGTCGACCCCGAGCAGTACTTC. It translates to CASSPGVVDPEQYF. The full variable domain, in which reference TRBV7-9 and TRBJ2-7 provide the parts outside the CDR3, is DTGVSQNPRHKITKRGQNVTFRCDPISEHNRLYWYRQTLGQGPEFLTYFQNEAQLEKSRLLSDRFSAERPKGSFSTLEIQRTEQGDSAMYLCASSPGVVDPEQYFGPGTRLTVT.

This sequence joins TRBV21-1 and TRBJ2-7; the listed D gene, TRBD1, was not tested against the DNA. TRBV21-1 is flagged as a pseudogene. CDR3 size: 16 residues. The CDR3 sequence: CASSKFQDRETYEQCF. In DNA, the CDR3 is TGTGCCAGCAGCAAATTCCAGGACAGGGAGACCTACGAGCAGTGCTTC.

A few counts support this clone. V is TRBV7-9 and J is TRBJ1-4; perhaps TRBD1 as D (6 bases). V shed 2 bases and J shed 6 bases, with 13 bases lying between them. This CDR3 is built from 15 residues. The germline CDR1 and CDR2 sequences are SEHNR and FQNEAQ (reference sequence). The CDR3 DNA reads TGTGCCAGCAGCTTAAGCCAGGGGATTTATGAAAAACTGTTTTTT. Translation gives CASSLSQGIYEKLFF.

The V gene is TRBV6-1, the J gene TRBJ2-1, with 11 bases identical to TRBD2. The CDR3 is 15 amino acids. CDR1 and CDR2 from the germline V gene are MNHNS and SASEGT. Trimming took 10 bases from V and 9 from J; bases not matched to a gene: 14. This CDR3 reads CATITSGGLEGEQFF. The CDR3 bases are TGTGCCACCATCACTAGCGGGGGCCTAGAGGGTGAGCAGTTCTTC.

A few counts support this clone. The chain recombines TRBV5-1 with TRBJ2-1, with unresolved D. V lost 0 bases to trimming and J lost 6 bases, with 13 bases between them. The CDR3 is made up of 15 amino acids. Germline V gene data show CDR1 as SGHRS and CDR2 as YFSETQ. CDR3 coding DNA: TGCGCCAGCAGCTTGGTTGCAGCAGGCCTCAATGAGCAGTTCTTC. Residues: CASSLVAAGLNEQFF.

The V and J genes are TRBV7-6 and TRBJ1-4; D possibly corresponds to TRBD1 (5 bases). CDR1 and CDR2 (germline): SGHVS, FNYEAQ. The CDR3 sequence is 18 residues long. The V and J ends lost 1 base and 1 base respectively, with 16 bases between them. CDR3 residues: CASSLEGSVWRTNEKLFF. The CDR3 nucleotides read TGTGCCAGCAGCTTAGAGGGGTCAGTGTGGAGAACTAATGAAAAACTGTTTTTT.

The chain couples TRBV15 to TRBJ2-7; TRBD2 aligns across 11 bases. This CDR3 comprises 14 residues. Germline V gene sequence: CDR1 LNHNV, CDR2 YYDKDF (reference sequence). The junction had 3 bases not matched to a gene; V was cut back by 5 bases and J by 3 bases. CDR3 in amino acids: CATSDTSGSYEQYF. CDR3 DNA: TGTGCCACCAGCGATACTAGCGGGAGCTACGAGCAGTACTTC. Variable domain in full (rest from reference TRBV15 and TRBJ2-7): DAMVIQNPRYQVTQFGKPVTLSCSQTLNHNVMYWYQQKSSQAPKLLFHYYDKDFNNEADTPDNFQSRRPNTSFCFLDIRSPGLGDTAMYLCATSDTSGSYEQYFGPGTRLTVT.

The chain links TRBV23-1 to TRBJ2-3, with 9 bases aligning to TRBD2. TRBV23-1 carries the ORF label, with uncertain function. Unmatched junction bases numbered 19, after V lost 7 bases and J lost 5 bases. The CDR3 consists of 18 residues. CDR3 sequence: CASTRRLAGGGEKDTQYF. In DNA form, the CDR3 reads TGCGCCAGCACCCGCAGGTTGGCGGGAGGGGGGGAGAAAGATACGCAGTATTTT.

The chain couples TRBV6-5 to TRBJ2-7, with D uncertain. From germline, CDR1 is MNHEY and CDR2 SVGAGI. CDR3 length equals 16 residues. The V and J ends lost 0 bases and 0 bases respectively, with 12 bases between them. In DNA form, the CDR3 reads TGTGCCAGCAGTTACTCTGGCTACTGGAGCTCCTACGAGCAGTACTTC. Translated, it gives CASSYSGYWSSYEQYF.

The chain recombines TRBV27 with TRBJ1-4, with 10 bases identical to TRBD1. The V gene end was trimmed by 6 bases and the J gene end by 7 bases; junction bases not matched to a gene: 8. Germline V gene lookup returns CDR1 MNHEY and CDR2 SMNVEV (reference sequence). The CDR3 runs to 15 residues. The CDR3 DNA is TGTGCCAGCAGCCTGGGGGGACAGGGGTTTGAAAAACTGTTTTTT. Its protein is CASSLGGQGFEKLFF.

V is TRBV15 and J is TRBJ1-5; no definite D call. The V end was cut by 0 bases, the J end by 2 bases, with 17 bases between. The CDR3 is 18 amino acids. Germline V CDR1 and CDR2: LNHNV, YYDKDF (reference sequence). The CDR3 DNA is TGTGCCACCAGCAGAGACTCTAACTTAGGTGAGGGCAATCAGCCCCAGCATTTT. This sequence encodes CATSRDSNLGEGNQPQHF.